The 7 T cell receptor beta chains presented below share a single source sample, sequenced in a study of cytomegalovirus exposure and HLA in healthy donors. The primer mix had 60 Vbeta and 13 Jbeta primers. Generated by immunoSEQ multiplex PCR, the TCRdb table keeps only in-frame clones and is missing some. The table has over 200,000 clones, approximately 84% seen once. Sequencing was performed on PBMCs. These receptors were obtained from a woman aged 40 to 50 in good health and CMV-seronegative.

The rearrangement links TRBV18 to TRBJ1-6; 7 bases line up with TRBD1. CDR3 length: 14 residues. Germline values: CDR1 KGHSH, CDR2 LQKENI. V trimming: 6 bases; J trimming: 6 bases; junction bases outside the gene matches: 5. DNA of the CDR3: TGTGCCAGCTCCCGGGACAGACGTAATTCACCCCTCCACTTT. Translation gives CASSRDRRNSPLHF.

The genes are TRBV5-1 and TRBJ1-1; TRBD1 is a possible D gene (6 bases). Germline V gene lookup returns CDR1 SGHRS and CDR2 YFSETQ. This CDR3 has 14 residues. The germline V and J ends were trimmed by 4 bases and 1 base, with 11 bases remaining between them. The CDR3 bases are TGCGCCAGCAGCCTGGGGGGCGGGAACACTGAAGCTTTCTTT. This encodes CASSLGGGNTEAFF.

This chain joins TRBV4-1 and TRBJ2-3; TRBD2 aligns across 9 bases. After removal of 0 bases from V and 5 bases from J, the junction contained 6 bases not matched to a gene. The CDR3 sequence is 16 residues long. The V gene's germline CDR1 is MGHRA and CDR2 YSYEKL. CDR3 sequence (DNA): TGCGCCAGCAGCCAAGAAAGCGGGGGGCCACAAGATACGCAGTATTTT. As protein: CASSQESGGPQDTQYF.

The genes are TRBV19 and TRBJ2-5, with 9 bases matching TRBD1. The germline gives CDR1 LNHDA, CDR2 SQIVND (reference sequence). The CDR3 loop spans 16 amino acids. Trimming took 2 bases from V and 3 from J; bases not matched to a gene: 7. The CDR3 spells CASSIPPGQGKETQYF. The CDR3 nucleotides are TGTGCCAGTAGTATACCACCGGGACAGGGTAAAGAGACCCAGTACTTC.

This chain joins TRBV11-2 and TRBJ2-7; 7 bases align to TRBD1. V shed 6 bases and J 7 bases; nucleotides not matched to a gene: 15. This CDR3 spans 15 amino acids. Per the germline V gene, CDR1 is SGHAT and CDR2 is FQNNGV. CDR3 in DNA: TGTGCCAGCAGAAGATCCGGGACAGACTTAGATGAGCAGTACTTC. Protein product: CASRRSGTDLDEQYF.

The J gene is TRBJ2-1, the V gene TRBV6-5; possible D gene TRBD2, 6 bases. CDR1 and CDR2 from the germline V gene are MNHEY and SVGAGI. V lost 0 bases, J lost 9 bases, and 18 bases lay in between. The length of the CDR3 is 16 residues. The DNA of the CDR3 is TGTGCCAGCAGTTACTCGACGGGGGAAACAGTCGGTGAGCAGTTCTTC. This gives the protein CASSYSTGETVGEQFF.

The gene calls are TRBV5-1 and TRBJ1-1; D is ambiguous. The V end lost 4 bases, the J end lost 4 bases, and 17 bases lay between the germline ends. The length of the CDR3 is 15 residues. Germline V gene lookup returns CDR1 SGHRS and CDR2 YFSETQ. The CDR3 reads CASSPGVSVGTEAFF. In DNA form, the CDR3 reads TGCGCCAGCAGCCCCGGGGTGTCTGTTGGCACTGAAGCTTTCTTT.